The next 7 T cell receptor beta chains were all read from a single sample in a study of OX40 agonist ivuxolimab in advanced cancers. Clones were read by immunoSEQ multiplex PCR, and TCRdb kept only the in-frame ones, dropping some. Of about 70,000 clones detected, 80% to 90% appear once; the ten largest clones hold more than 9.5%. Sequencing was performed on CD4+ or CD8+ T cells sorted from blood, taken in a trial of the OX40 agonist ivuxolimab. Source of these receptors: an adult with an advanced solid tumor such as melanoma, head and neck, liver or kidney cancer.

The chain combines TRBV7-8 with TRBJ1-4, with TRBD1 identical over 7 bases. The ends lost 2 bases at V and 8 bases at J; junction bases unmatched: 8. Germline V gene lookup returns CDR1 SGHVS and CDR2 FQNEAQ. The CDR3 covers 15 residues. The CDR3 spells CASSLPSRGNEKLFF. CDR3 nucleotides: TGTGCCAGCAGCTTACCCAGCAGGGGGAACGAAAAACTGTTTTTT.

This chain links TRBV5-1 with TRBJ2-2; D not resolved. With 0 bases removed from V and 3 bases from J, the gap between germline ends came to 9 bases. Germline V gene sequence: CDR1 SGHRS, CDR2 YFSETQ. The CDR3 covers 15 residues. The CDR3 bases are TGCGCCAGCAGCTTGGGCGATGGCGACACCGGGGAGCTGTTTTTT. Amino acid sequence: CASSLGDGDTGELFF. The variable domain in full, with the rest retrieved from reference TRBV5-1 and TRBJ2-2, is KAGVTQTPRYLIKTRGQQVTLSCSPISGHRSVSWYQQTPGQGLQFLFEYFSETQRNKGNFPGRFSGRQFSNSRSEMNVSTLELGDSALYLCASSLGDGDTGELFFGEGSRLTVL.

This chain connects TRBV9 to TRBJ2-1; 11 nucleotides align to TRBD2. The germline gives CDR1 SGDLS, CDR2 YYNGEE. J was trimmed by 7 bases and V by 4 bases; bases with no gene match: 10. There are 16 residues in the CDR3. In nucleotides, the CDR3 is TGTGCCAGCAGCCCTGGGGGGCTAGCGGGAGGTAATGAGCAGTTCTTC. Its protein is CASSPGGLAGGNEQFF.

This clone was seen a single time. V is TRBV6-1 and J is TRBJ1-3; D unclear. This CDR3 has 15 residues. V lost 10 bases to trimming and J lost 0 bases, with 16 bases between them. Germline CDR1 and CDR2: MNHNS and SASEGT. CDR3 DNA sequence: TGTGCCACCCATCCGGACTCCGGCTCTGGAAACACCATATATTTT. Its translation: CATHPDSGSGNTIYF.

V is TRBV19 and J is TRBJ1-1; D is unclear. The CDR3 runs 16 residues. V lost 4 bases and J lost 0, with 15 bases in between. Germline lookup yields CDR1 LNHDA and CDR2 SQIVND (reference sequence). CDR3 amino acids: CASSKGSRIMNTEAFF. The DNA of the CDR3 is TGTGCCAGTAGTAAAGGGAGCAGAATCATGAACACTGAAGCTTTCTTT.

The J gene is TRBJ2-7, the V gene TRBV19, with 7 bases that match TRBD2. V gave up 4 bases and J gave up 4 bases; unmatched junction bases: 7. Per the germline V gene, CDR1 is LNHDA and CDR2 is SQIVND (reference sequence). The CDR3 covers 14 residues. CDR3 loop: CASSTTGGGYEQYF. The DNA of the CDR3 is TGTGCCAGTAGTACGACGGGGGGAGGGTACGAGCAGTACTTC.

V gene TRBV5-1 combines with J gene TRBJ1-1; D may be TRBD1 (5 bases). Germline-derived CDR1 and CDR2 are SGHRS and YFSETQ. The CDR3 is 17 residues long. V was clipped by 2 bases and J by 0 bases, with 17 bases between them. The CDR3 nucleotides are TGCGCCAGCAGCTTTGGGGCCCGACCGAGGGTGAACACTGAAGCTTTCTTT. Residues: CASSFGARPRVNTEAFF.